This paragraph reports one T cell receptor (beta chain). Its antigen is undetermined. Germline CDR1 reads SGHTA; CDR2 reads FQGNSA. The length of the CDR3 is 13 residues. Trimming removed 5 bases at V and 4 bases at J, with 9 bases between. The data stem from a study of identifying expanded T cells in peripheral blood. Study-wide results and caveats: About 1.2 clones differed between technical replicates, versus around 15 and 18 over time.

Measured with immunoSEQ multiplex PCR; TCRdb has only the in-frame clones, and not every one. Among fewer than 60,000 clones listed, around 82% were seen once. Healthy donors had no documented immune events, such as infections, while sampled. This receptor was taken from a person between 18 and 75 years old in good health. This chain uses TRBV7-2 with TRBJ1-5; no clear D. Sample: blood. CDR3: CASSPAPNQPQHF. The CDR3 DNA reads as TGTGCCAGCAGCCCGGCCCCTAATCAGCCCCAGCATTTT.